The T cell receptor (beta chain) under discussion was sequenced for a study of identical twins. TCRdb passed the 5' RACE reads through MiXCR, listing each CDR3 protein once. The repertoire has 200,000 to 250,000 distinct CDR3 sequences, 6.5% of them found once; the top ten carry roughly 15%. The CDR3 spans 11 residues. V lost 8 bases to trimming and J lost 4 bases, with 6 bases between them. Germline assignment: CDR1 MNHEY and CDR2 SMNVEV (reference sequence). The same data also went into a second study, on T cells expressing NK-cell markers.

The rearrangement links TRBV27 to TRBJ2-1, with unresolved D. This TCR came from a woman between 18 and 30 years old in good health. Sequencing was done on a sample of CD8+ T cells sorted from blood. This chain's CDR3 is CASWNYNEQFF. The CDR3 DNA is TGTGCCAGCTGGAATTACAATGAGCAGTTCTTC.